This T cell receptor beta chain was retrieved from a study of cytomegalovirus exposure and HLA in healthy donors. Study details: The approximately 120 validation repertoires were reported in a later analysis to have been generated on the same platform as the roughly 670 first-cohort repertoires. Whole-study results and caveats: According to the study, 160 or so TCR beta chains were cytomegalovirus-associated. Specificity of three CMV-associated chains for CMV antigens was verified in vitro.

CDR3 size: 14 residues. In germline, CDR1 is SGHRS, CDR2 YFSETQ. The J segment lost 4 bases and the V segment lost 4 bases, leaving 5 bases of the junction unmatched. In its sample, this clone was seen once. Its antigen remains unknown. Assay used: immunoSEQ multiplex PCR; TCRdb lists only in-frame clones, some missing. In the table there are 200,000 or so clones, about nine tenths of which are singletons. Material for sequencing was PBMCs. The genes are TRBV5-1 and TRBJ1-1; 9 bases match TRBD1. The sequence came from a woman younger than 35 in good health and CMV-seronegative. As DNA, the CDR3 is TGCGCCAGCAGCCTGGGGGGACAGGGCACTGAAGCTTTCTTT. It codes for CASSLGGQGTEAFF.